The 4 T cell receptor beta chains reported below all come from one sample, sequenced in a study of cytomegalovirus exposure and HLA in healthy donors. Use of 60 Vbeta and 13 Jbeta primers characterized the PCR. TCRdb's table, derived via immunoSEQ multiplex PCR, lists solely in-frame clones and lacks some. The sample has some 170,000 clones, roughly 78% seen once. Source material: PBMCs. The receptors come from a man aged 40-50 years in good health and CMV-seronegative.

CDR3 loop: CASSPSNRGNTGELFF. The DNA for the CDR3 is TGTGCCAGCTCACCGTCCAACAGGGGTAACACCGGGGAGCTGTTTTTT. J is TRBJ2-2 and V is TRBV18, with TRBD1 identical over 7 bases. Germline CDR1 KGHSH, CDR2 LQKENI. This CDR3 contains 16 residues. The V gene end was trimmed by 3 bases and the J gene end by 2 bases; junction bases not matched to a gene: 6.

This chain connects TRBV11-2 to TRBJ2-3; D may be TRBD1 (5 bases). The CDR3 is made up of 16 amino acids. V shed 5 bases and J shed 4 bases, with 19 bases lying between them. From germline, CDR1 is SGHAT and CDR2 FQNNGV. CDR3 region: CASSPGIWISADTQYF. The DNA for the CDR3 is TGTGCCAGCAGCCCAGGGATTTGGATTTCCGCAGATACGCAGTATTTT.

The table lists this clone with a few counts. Within the sample, other DNA sequences also encode this same CDR3. The chain links TRBV27 to TRBJ2-5; D not resolved. Between the trimmed V and J ends, which lost 5 bases and 1 base, there was a span of 2 bases. The CDR3 is made up of 11 amino acids. Germline V gives CDR1 MNHEY, CDR2 SMNVEV (reference sequence). The CDR3 protein is CASSLQETQYF. For the CDR3, the DNA is TGTGCCAGCAGTCTCCAAGAGACCCAGTACTTC.

The V gene is TRBV15, the J gene TRBJ2-1, with D possibly matching TRBD2 (8 bases). The germline CDR1 and CDR2 sequences are LNHNV and YYDKDF (reference sequence). CDR3 length: 17 residues. V was shortened by 0 bases and J by 4 bases, with 16 bases between the two germline ends. DNA for the CDR3: TGTGCCACCAGCAGAGACGGACTAGCAGGGGGATACAATGAGCAGTTCTTC. Encoded protein: CATSRDGLAGGYNEQFF.